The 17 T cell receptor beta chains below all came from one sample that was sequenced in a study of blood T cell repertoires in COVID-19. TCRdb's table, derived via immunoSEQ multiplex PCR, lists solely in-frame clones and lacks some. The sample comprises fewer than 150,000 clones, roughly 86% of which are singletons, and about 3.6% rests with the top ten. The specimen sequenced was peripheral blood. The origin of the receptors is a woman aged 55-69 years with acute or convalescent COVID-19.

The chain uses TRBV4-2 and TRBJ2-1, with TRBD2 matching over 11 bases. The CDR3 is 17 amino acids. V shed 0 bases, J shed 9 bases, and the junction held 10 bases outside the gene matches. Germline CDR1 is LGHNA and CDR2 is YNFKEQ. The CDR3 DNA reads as TGTGCCAGCAGCCAAGAAGAACTAGCGGGAGTCCTAAGTGAGCAGTTCTTC. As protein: CASSQEELAGVLSEQFF.

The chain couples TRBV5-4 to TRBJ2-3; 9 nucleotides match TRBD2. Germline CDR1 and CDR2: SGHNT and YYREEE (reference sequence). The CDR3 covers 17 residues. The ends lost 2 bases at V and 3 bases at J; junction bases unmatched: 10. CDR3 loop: CASSFGLAIGLTDTQYF. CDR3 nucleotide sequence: TGTGCCAGCAGCTTCGGACTAGCGATAGGGTTGACAGATACGCAGTATTTT.

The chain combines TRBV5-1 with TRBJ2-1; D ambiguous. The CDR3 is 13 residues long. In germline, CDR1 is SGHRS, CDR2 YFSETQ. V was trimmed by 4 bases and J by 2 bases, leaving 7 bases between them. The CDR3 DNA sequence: TGCGCCAGCAGCCCTAGACCCTACAATGAGCAGTTCTTC. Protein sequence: CASSPRPYNEQFF.

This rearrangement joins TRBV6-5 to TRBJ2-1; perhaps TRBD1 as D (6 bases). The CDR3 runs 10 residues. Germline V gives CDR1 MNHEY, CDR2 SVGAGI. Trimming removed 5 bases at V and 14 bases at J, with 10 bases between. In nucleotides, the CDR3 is TGTGCCAGCAGTATGTACAGGGAGTTCTTC. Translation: CASSMYREFF.

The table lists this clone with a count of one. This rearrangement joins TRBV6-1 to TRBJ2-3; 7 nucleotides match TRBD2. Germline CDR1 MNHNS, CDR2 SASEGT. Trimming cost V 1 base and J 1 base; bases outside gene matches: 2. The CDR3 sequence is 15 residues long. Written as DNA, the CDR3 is TGTGCCAGCAGTGAAGGGGCGGGAGGCACAGATACGCAGTATTTT. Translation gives CASSEGAGGTDTQYF.

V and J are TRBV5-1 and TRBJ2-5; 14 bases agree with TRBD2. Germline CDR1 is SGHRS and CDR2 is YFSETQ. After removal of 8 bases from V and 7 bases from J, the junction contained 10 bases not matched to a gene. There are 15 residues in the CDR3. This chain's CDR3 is CASYTGTSGSVTQYF. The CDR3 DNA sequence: TGCGCCAGTTATACTGGGACTAGCGGGAGTGTGACCCAGTACTTC.

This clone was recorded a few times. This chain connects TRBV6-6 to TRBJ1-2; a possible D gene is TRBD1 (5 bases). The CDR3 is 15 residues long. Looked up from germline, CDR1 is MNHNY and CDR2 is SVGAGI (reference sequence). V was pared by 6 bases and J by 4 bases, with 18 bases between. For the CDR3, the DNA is TGTGCCAGCAGGTCGGGACTGGGAGAGGGCTATGGCTACACCTTC. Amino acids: CASRSGLGEGYGYTF.

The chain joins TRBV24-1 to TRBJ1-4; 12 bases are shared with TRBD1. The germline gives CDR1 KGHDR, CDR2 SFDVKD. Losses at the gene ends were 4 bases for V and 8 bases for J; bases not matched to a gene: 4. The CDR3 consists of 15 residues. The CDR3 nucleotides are TGTGCCACCAGTGACTCGGGACAGGGGGCAGAAAAACTGTTTTTT. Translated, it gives CATSDSGQGAEKLFF.

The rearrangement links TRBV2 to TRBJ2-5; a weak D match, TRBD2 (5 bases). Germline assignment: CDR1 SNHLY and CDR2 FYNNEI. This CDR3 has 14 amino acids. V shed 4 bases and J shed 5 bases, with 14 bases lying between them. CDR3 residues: CASSGDGWRETQYF. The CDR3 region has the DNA TGTGCCAGCAGTGGAGACGGGTGGAGGGAGACCCAGTACTTC.

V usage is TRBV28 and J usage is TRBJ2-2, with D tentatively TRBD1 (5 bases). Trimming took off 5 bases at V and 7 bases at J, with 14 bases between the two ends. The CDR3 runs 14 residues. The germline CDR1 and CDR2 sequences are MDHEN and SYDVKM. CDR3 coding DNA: TGTGCCAGCAGTCTCGGACGGACACTCGGGGAGCTGTTTTTT. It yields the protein CASSLGRTLGELFF.

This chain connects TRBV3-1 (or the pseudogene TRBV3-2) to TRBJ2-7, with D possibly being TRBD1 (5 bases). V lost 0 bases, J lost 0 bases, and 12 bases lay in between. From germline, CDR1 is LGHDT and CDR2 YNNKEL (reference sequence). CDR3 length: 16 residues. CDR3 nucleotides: TGTGCCAGCAGCCAAGAGGCAGGACATTACTCCTACGAGCAGTACTTC. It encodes CASSQEAGHYSYEQYF.

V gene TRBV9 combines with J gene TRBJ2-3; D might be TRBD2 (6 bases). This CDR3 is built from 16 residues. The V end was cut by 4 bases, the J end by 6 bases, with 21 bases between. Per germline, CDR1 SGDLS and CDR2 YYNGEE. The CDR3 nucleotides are TGTGCCAGCAGCCCCCGGGACTTCCTGAAGGGGGATACGCAGTATTTT. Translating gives CASSPRDFLKGDTQYF.

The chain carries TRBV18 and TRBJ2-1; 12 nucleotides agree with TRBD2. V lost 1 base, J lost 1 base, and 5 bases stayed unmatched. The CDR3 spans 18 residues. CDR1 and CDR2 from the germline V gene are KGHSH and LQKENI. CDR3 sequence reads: CASSPLGTSGPSYNEQFF. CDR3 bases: TGTGCCAGCTCACCACTTGGGACTAGCGGGCCATCCTACAATGAGCAGTTCTTC. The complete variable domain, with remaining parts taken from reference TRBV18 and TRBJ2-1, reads NAGVMQNPRHLVRRRGQEARLRCSPMKGHSHVYWYRQLPEEGLKFMVYLQKENIIDESGMPKERFSAEFPKEGPSILRIQQVVRGDSAAYFCASSPLGTSGPSYNEQFFGPGTRLTVL.

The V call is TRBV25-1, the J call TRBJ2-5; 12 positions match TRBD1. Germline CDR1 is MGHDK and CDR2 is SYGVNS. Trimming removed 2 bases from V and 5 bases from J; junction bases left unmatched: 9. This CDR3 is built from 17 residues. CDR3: CASSEPVGTGGVETQYF. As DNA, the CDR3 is TGTGCCAGCAGTGAACCCGTCGGGACAGGGGGCGTTGAGACCCAGTACTTC.

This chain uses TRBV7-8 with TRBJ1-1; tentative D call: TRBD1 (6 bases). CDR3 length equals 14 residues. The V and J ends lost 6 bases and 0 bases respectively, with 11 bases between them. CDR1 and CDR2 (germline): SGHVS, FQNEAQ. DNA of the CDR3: TGTGCCAGCAGACCAGGGGTTATGAACACTGAAGCTTTCTTT. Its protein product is CASRPGVMNTEAFF.

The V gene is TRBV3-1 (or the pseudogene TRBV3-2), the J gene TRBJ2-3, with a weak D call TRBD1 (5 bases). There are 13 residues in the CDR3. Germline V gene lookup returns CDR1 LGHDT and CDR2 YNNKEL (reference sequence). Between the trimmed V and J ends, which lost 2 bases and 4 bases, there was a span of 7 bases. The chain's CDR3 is CASSQQGPDTQYF. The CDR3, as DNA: TGTGCCAGCAGCCAACAGGGCCCAGATACGCAGTATTTT.

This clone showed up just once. The CDR3 protein is CASSGAGFSTDTQYF. CDR3 nucleotides: TGTGCCAGCAGTGGGGCAGGGTTTAGCACAGATACGCAGTATTTT. The genes are TRBV2 and TRBJ2-3, with D possibly being TRBD1 (5 bases). Trimming shortened V by 4 bases and J by 0 bases, and 11 bases separated the two germline ends. Per the germline V gene, CDR1 is SNHLY and CDR2 is FYNNEI. CDR3 length: 15 amino acids. The full variable domain, completed using reference TRBV2 and TRBJ2-3, is EPEVTQTPSHQVTQMGQEVILRCVPISNHLYFYWYRQILGQKVEFLVSFYNNEISEKSEIFDDQFSVERPDGSNFTLKIRSTKLEDSAMYFCASSGAGFSTDTQYFGPGTRLTVL.